A selection of T cell receptor beta chains follows, all from one sample in a study of blood T cells in healthy people across ages. Each CDR3 protein gets one entry after TCRdb re-called the 5' RACE reads with MiXCR. The sample carries 700,000 to 950,000 distinct CDR3 sequences, around 46% recorded once. The sequencing input was blood. The receptors here all came from a woman in her sixties in good health. The conserved cysteine and the conserved F or W are not part of the CDR3 here. The listing skips clone size in some rows; elsewhere it reads once, few, many or a size class.

V gene: TRBV29-1
clone size: -
CDR3 protein: SVEEGLANTGELF

V gene: TRBV28
clone size: -
CDR3 protein: ASSLYIGLLGETQY

V gene: TRBV10-2
clone size: -
CDR3 protein: ASSERRTWDEKLF

V gene: TRBV4-3
clone size: -
CDR3 protein: ASSQDRAGVNYEQY

V gene: TRBV6-2/TRBV6-3
clone size: -
CDR3 protein: ASSHPGLASLSTDTQY

V gene: TRBV14
clone size: many
CDR3 protein: ASSRGRASSLNEQF

V gene: TRBV4-3
clone size: -
CDR3 protein: ASSLSRDNRRYEQY

V gene: TRBV11-1
clone size: many
CDR3 protein: ASSSTGNEQY

V gene: TRBV20-1
clone size: -
CDR3 protein: SAGDREGGTDTQY

V gene: TRBV20-1
clone size: -
CDR3 protein: SARKGVSNQPQH

V gene: TRBV5-1
clone size: -
CDR3 protein: ASSLDGQGFTDTQY

V gene: TRBV7-2
clone size: -
CDR3 protein: ASSLGTGTNVPT

V gene: TRBV10-3
clone size: -
CDR3 protein: AISEPEQVYYGYT

V gene: TRBV20-1
clone size: -
CDR3 protein: SAEGLAGMEKTQY

V gene: TRBV7-3
clone size: -
CDR3 protein: ASSSKRGAFDMQY

V gene: TRBV7-8
clone size: -
CDR3 protein: ASSLGTYKNIQY

V gene: TRBV6-1
clone size: few
CDR3 protein: ASIRDRGGWQY

V gene: TRBV3-1
clone size: -
CDR3 protein: ASSHPLLRGNTEAF

V gene: TRBV7-9
clone size: few
CDR3 protein: ASSLAAGAGEQY

V gene: TRBV7-2
clone size: -
CDR3 protein: ASSATGAWATNEKLF

V gene: TRBV4-2
clone size: -
CDR3 protein: ASSQETPPGEQF

V gene: TRBV20-1
clone size: many
CDR3 protein: SARVGTSGSKSEQF

V gene: TRBV12-5
clone size: -
CDR3 protein: ASGLVDKGPTEAF

V gene: TRBV9
clone size: -
CDR3 protein: ASSVGLLLAKNIQY

V gene: TRBV18
clone size: -
CDR3 protein: ASSPPGTSGNTIY

V gene: TRBV3-1
clone size: many
CDR3 protein: ASNQGYEQF

V gene: TRBV27
clone size: -
CDR3 protein: ASRLLSTDTQH

V gene: TRBV25-1
clone size: -
CDR3 protein: AGSGQITDTQY

V gene: TRBV6-6
clone size: few
CDR3 protein: ASSRRTSGNNEQF

V gene: TRBV7-2
clone size: -
CDR3 protein: ASSLGVLNNQPQH

V gene: TRBV9
clone size: -
CDR3 protein: ASSVRLADLDEQF

V gene: TRBV9
clone size: -
CDR3 protein: ASSVVAGEDTKY

V gene: TRBV28
clone size: -
CDR3 protein: ASIKVPGRLNTEAF

V gene: TRBV12-3/TRBV12-4
clone size: -
CDR3 protein: ASRATSGETQY

V gene: TRBV4-2
clone size: -
CDR3 protein: ASSRSQEVVEKLF

V gene: TRBV11-2
clone size: few
CDR3 protein: ASSPLRGRATEQF

V gene: TRBV7-2
clone size: once
CDR3 protein: ASRNSSRGPDEQY

V gene: TRBV20-1
clone size: -
CDR3 protein: SAPHGEGGETQY

V gene: TRBV20-1
clone size: -
CDR3 protein: STPGQHNQPQH

V gene: TRBV3-1
clone size: -
CDR3 protein: ASSYLLQGGTGELF

V gene: TRBV7-9
clone size: -
CDR3 protein: ASSLAGAVGYEQY

V gene: TRBV9
clone size: few
CDR3 protein: ASSVEPNDNEQF

V gene: TRBV7-2
clone size: few
CDR3 protein: ASSSQHSNQPQH

V gene: TRBV11-2
clone size: -
CDR3 protein: ASSLEAMGEQY

V gene: TRBV20-1
clone size: once
CDR3 protein: SARGRGRFNSPLH

V gene: TRBV12-3/TRBV12-4
clone size: many
CDR3 protein: ASSFYGTVPHEQY

V gene: TRBV20-1
clone size: few
CDR3 protein: SARDPAGQSNQPQH

V gene: TRBV18
clone size: few
CDR3 protein: ASSPPMGETQY

V gene: TRBV9
clone size: few
CDR3 protein: ASSVLETGTSDTY

V gene: TRBV18
clone size: -
CDR3 protein: ASSPLDNQPQH

V gene: TRBV20-1
clone size: -
CDR3 protein: SAHITSGRGGTQY

V gene: TRBV20-1
clone size: -
CDR3 protein: SASERRDNEQF

V gene: TRBV7-2
clone size: -
CDR3 protein: ASSHGQRLSSYNEQF

V gene: TRBV9
clone size: few
CDR3 protein: ASSVAGGQGLSGNTIY

V gene: TRBV28
clone size: few
CDR3 protein: ASRTSGGEETQY